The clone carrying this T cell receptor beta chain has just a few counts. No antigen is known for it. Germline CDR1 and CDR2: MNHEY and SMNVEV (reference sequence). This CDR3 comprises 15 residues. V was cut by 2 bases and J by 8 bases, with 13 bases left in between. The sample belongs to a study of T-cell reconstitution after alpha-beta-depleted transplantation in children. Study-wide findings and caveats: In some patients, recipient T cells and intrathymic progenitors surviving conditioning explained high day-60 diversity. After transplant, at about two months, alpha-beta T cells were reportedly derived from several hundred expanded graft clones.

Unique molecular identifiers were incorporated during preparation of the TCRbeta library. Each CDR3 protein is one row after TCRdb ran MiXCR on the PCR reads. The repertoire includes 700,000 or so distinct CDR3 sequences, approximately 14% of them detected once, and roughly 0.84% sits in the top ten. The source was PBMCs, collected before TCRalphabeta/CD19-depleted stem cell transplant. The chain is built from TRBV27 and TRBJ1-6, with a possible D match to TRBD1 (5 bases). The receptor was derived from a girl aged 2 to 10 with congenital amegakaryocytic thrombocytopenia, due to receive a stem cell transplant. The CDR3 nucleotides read TGTGCCAGCAGTTTACTCAGCAGCAGGGATTCACCCCTCCACTTT. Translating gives CASSLLSSRDSPLHF.